This T cell receptor beta chain was profiled in a study of blood T cell repertoires in COVID-19. The repertoire was sequenced with immunoSEQ multiplex PCR; TCRdb's copy has only in-frame clones and lacks some. Of 250,000 or so clones in the sample, 80% to 90% were seen once. This CDR3 has 14 residues. Germline V lookup: CDR1 MNHEY, CDR2 SMNVEV (reference sequence). The V end was cut by 6 bases, the J end by 8 bases, with 16 bases between. The sequenced sample consisted of PBMCs or T cells enriched from blood (not recorded which). The TCR comes from a woman in her fifties or sixties who had been exposed to COVID-19. The chain has TRBV27 and TRBJ1-4; D gene unclear. CDR3 protein: CASSSSRSWEKLFF. The CDR3 DNA reads as TGTGCCAGCAGCTCCTCTAGGAGTTGGGAAAAACTGTTTTTT.